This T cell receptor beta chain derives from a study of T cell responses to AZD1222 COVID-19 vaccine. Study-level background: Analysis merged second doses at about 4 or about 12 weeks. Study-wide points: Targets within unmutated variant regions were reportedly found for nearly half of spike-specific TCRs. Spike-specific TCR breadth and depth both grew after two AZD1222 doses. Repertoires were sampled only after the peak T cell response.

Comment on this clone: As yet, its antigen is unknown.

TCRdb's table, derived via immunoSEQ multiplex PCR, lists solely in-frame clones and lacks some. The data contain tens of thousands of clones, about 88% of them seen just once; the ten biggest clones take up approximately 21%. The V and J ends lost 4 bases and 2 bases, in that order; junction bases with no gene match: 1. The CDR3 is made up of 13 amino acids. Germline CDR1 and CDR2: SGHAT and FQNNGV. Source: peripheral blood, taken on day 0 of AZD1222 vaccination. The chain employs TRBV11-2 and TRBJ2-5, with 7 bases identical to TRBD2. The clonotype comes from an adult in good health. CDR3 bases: TGTGCCAGCAGCTATAGCGGGCAAGAGACCCAGTACTTC. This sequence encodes CASSYSGQETQYF.